The rows below give T cell receptor beta chains drawn from one sample of a study of molecular identifiers for immune sequencing clone quantification. TCRdb reprocessed the PCR reads with MiXCR, giving one entry per CDR3 protein. The sample contains about 640,000 distinct CDR3 sequences, roughly 21% of which appear only once. Sequencing was done on a sample of naive CD8+ T cells from blood, with Jurkat cell RNA spiked in. The receptor source for this set is a human donor in good health. Some libraries in this study had Jurkat cell RNA spiked in. Each CDR3 is given with its conserved first and last residue. Fields, in order: CDR3 length, clone size, J gene, D gene, V gene, CDR3 DNA, CDR3 protein. D genes are given only for firm matches. Size is stated for part of the rows, as once, few or many counts, or as a class when the clone is expanded.

13 | many | TRBJ2-3 | - | TRBV5-6 | TGTGCCAGCAGCTTGTTTCAAACCCTCCCGCAGTATTTT | CASSLFQTLPQYF
12 | - | TRBJ2-2 | TRBD1 | TRBV30 | TGTACCGGCCCAGGGGGCACCGGGGAGCTGTTTTTT | CTGPGGTGELFF
12 | many | TRBJ1-1 | - | TRBV25-1 | TGTGCCAGCAGTCATGGGGTCACTGAAGCTTTCTTT | CASSHGVTEAFF
13 | many | TRBJ1-5 | - | TRBV19 | TGTGCCAGTAGTATAGTAGGGGATCAGCCCCAGCATTTT | CASSIVGDQPQHF
19 | - | TRBJ2-3 | TRBD2 | TRBV7-3 | TGTGCCAGCAGCTTATCCCCGATCCGGACTAGCGGGGTCACAGATACGCAGTATTTT | CASSLSPIRTSGVTDTQYF
16 | few | TRBJ2-7 | - | TRBV27 | TGTGCCAGCAGTTTATCCCCGGCAGGCAGCTCCTACGAGCAGTACTTC | CASSLSPAGSSYEQYF
18 | few | TRBJ2-3 | TRBD2 | TRBV4-3 | TGCGCCAGCAGCCAAGATTGGTCCACTAGCGGGAGTGGAGATACGCAGTATTTT | CASSQDWSTSGSGDTQYF
13 | many | TRBJ1-4 | - | TRBV29-1 | TGCAGCGTCGTTACAGGGAGCGGTGAAAAACTGTTTTTT | CSVVTGSGEKLFF
14 | - | TRBJ2-4 | TRBD1 | TRBV28 | TGTGCCAGCAGTTTTGACAGGGGTTGGGGCATTCAGTACTTC | CASSFDRGWGIQYF
17 | many | TRBJ2-3 | TRBD2 | TRBV30 | TGTGCCTGGAGTGTAACCTTAGCGGGTACTAGCACAGATACGCAGTATTTT | CAWSVTLAGTSTDTQYF
11 | many | TRBJ1-1 | - | TRBV5-1 | TGCGCCAGCAGCTTGGGATTAGAAGCTTTCTTT | CASSLGLEAFF
11 | many | TRBJ2-7 | - | TRBV7-9 | TGTGCCAGCAGCTCGACCTACGAGCAGTACTTC | CASSSTYEQYF
13 | - | TRBJ1-4 | - | TRBV7-9 | TGTGCCAGCAGCTTAGCGGAGCAGGCCCAGCTGTTTTTT | CASSLAEQAQLFF
11 | many | TRBJ2-3 | - | TRBV19 | TGTGCCAGTAGTACCGGGGATACGCAGTATTTT | CASSTGDTQYF
16 | many | TRBJ2-3 | TRBD2 | TRBV18 | TGTGCCAGCTCACCTAGAGCGGGGGGTAGCACAGATACGCAGTATTTT | CASSPRAGGSTDTQYF